This T cell receptor (beta chain) derives from a study of blood T cell repertoires in COVID-19. Method: immunoSEQ multiplex PCR; TCRdb's copy keeps in-frame clones and lacks some. The sample contains approximately 90,000 clones, around three quarters of which appear only once. The TCR comes from a human donor in a cohort sampled during active COVID-19. The sample taken for sequencing was peripheral blood.

CDR3 sequence (DNA): TGTGCCAGCAGTTACCCTCGGGGACTAGCGGGACAAGCCAAAAACATTCAGTACTTC. As protein: CASSYPRGLAGQAKNIQYF. This chain connects TRBV6-2 or TRBV6-3 to TRBJ2-4, with 13 positions matching TRBD2. The CDR3 sequence is 19 residues long. V lost 2 bases and J lost 0; bases outside the gene matches: 7. Per germline, CDR1 MNHEY and CDR2 SVGEGT.